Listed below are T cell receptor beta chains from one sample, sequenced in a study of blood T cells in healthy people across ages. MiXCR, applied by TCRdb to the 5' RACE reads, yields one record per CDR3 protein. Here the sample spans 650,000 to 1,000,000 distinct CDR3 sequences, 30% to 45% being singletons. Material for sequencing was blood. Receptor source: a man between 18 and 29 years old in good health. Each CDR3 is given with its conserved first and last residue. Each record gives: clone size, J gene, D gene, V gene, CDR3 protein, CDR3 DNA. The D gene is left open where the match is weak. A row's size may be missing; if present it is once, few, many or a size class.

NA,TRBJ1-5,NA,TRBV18,CASSPTEGGTTGSNQPQHF,TGTGCCAGCTCCCCGACTGAGGGGGGAACTACAGGGAGCAATCAGCCCCAGCATTTT
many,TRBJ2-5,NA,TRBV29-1,CSAPTEYQETQYF,TGCAGCGCCCCAACCGAGTACCAAGAGACCCAGTACTTC
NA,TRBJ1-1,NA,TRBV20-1,CSAQSRPYRDTEAFF,TGCAGTGCCCAGAGCCGCCCCTACAGGGACACTGAAGCTTTCTTT
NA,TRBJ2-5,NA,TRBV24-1,CATRDSDSQETQYF,TGTGCCACCAGGGATTCGGACAGTCAAGAGACCCAGTACTTC
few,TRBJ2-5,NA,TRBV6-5,CASSYSYRQIYNEQYF,TGTGCCAGCAGTTACTCGTACAGGCAAATTTACAATGAGCAGTACTTC
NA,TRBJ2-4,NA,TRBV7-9,CASSSPGGGGTKNIQYF,TGTGCCAGCAGCTCACCCGGAGGAGGAGGAACCAAAAACATTCAGTACTTC
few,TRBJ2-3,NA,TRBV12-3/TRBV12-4,CASSFNRGAFTDTQYF,TGTGCCAGCAGTTTTAATAGGGGGGCATTCACAGATACGCAGTATTTT
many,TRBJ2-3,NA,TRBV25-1,CASSEWGLGRTDTQYF,TGTGCCAGCAGTGAATGGGGGTTGGGGCGCACAGATACGCAGTATTTT
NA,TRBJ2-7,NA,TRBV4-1,CASSRFNREGYEQYF,TGCGCCAGCAGCCGGTTCAACAGGGAGGGGTACGAGCAGTACTTC
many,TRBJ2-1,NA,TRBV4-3,CASSHYSGPEGEQFF,TGCGCCAGCAGCCATTATTCCGGCCCCGAGGGTGAGCAGTTCTTC
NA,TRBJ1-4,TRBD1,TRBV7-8,CASSLDGDRDEKLFF,TGTGCCAGCAGCTTAGACGGGGACAGGGATGAAAAACTGTTTTTT
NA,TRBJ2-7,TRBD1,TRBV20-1,CSARNRQGVFNNEQYF,TGCAGTGCTAGAAACCGACAGGGGGTCTTTAATAATGAGCAGTACTTC
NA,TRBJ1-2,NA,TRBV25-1,CASSLTESTYGYTF,TGTGCCAGCAGTCTTACAGAGAGTACCTATGGCTACACCTTC
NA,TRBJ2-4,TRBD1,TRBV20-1,CSARGGWGQGRISYNEQYF,TGCAGTGCTAGAGGAGGTTGGGGACAGGGACGAATTTCCTACAATGAGCAGTACTTC
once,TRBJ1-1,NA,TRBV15,CATSRESRAEAFF,TGTGCCACCAGCAGAGAATCCCGAGCTGAAGCTTTCTTT
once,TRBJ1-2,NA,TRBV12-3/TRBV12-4,CASRDGGRNGCTF,TGTGCCAGCAGAGACGGAGGGCGTAATGGCTGCACCTTC
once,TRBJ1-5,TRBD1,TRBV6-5,CTSSYSGQVNQPQHF,TGTACCAGCAGTTACTCGGGACAGGTCAATCAGCCCCAGCATTTT
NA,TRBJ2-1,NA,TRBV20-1,CSAVRPNSYNEQFF,TGCAGTGCCGTGAGACCGAACTCCTACAATGAGCAGTTCTTC
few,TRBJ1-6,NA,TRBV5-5,CASSPLDGISYNSPLHF,TGTGCCAGCAGCCCTCTGGACGGAATCTCCTATAATTCACCCCTCCACTTT
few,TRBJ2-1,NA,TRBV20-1,CSARRQSPSPLNEQFF,TGCAGTGCTAGGAGGCAGTCCCCCAGCCCTCTTAATGAGCAGTTCTTC
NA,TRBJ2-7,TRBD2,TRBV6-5,CASKMTSGDPYEQYF,TGTGCCAGCAAGATGACTAGCGGGGACCCATACGAGCAGTACTTC
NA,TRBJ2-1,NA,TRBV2,CASTPVFAGVDDEQFF,TGTGCCAGCACCCCAGTGTTTGCAGGTGTAGACGATGAGCAGTTCTTC
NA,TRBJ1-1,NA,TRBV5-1,CASSLGVGPGRTNTEAFF,TGCGCCAGCAGCTTGGGAGTTGGGCCGGGCCGGACCAACACTGAAGCTTTCTTT
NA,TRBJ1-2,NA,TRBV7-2,CASSSIRQARRNGYTF,TGTGCCAGCAGCTCCATCCGACAGGCGCGGCGGAATGGCTACACCTTC
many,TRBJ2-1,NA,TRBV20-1,CSARWVNNEQFF,TGCAGTGCTAGATGGGTCAACAATGAGCAGTTCTTC
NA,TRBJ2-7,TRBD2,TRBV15,CATSRDQAGVYNEQYF,TGTGCCACCAGCAGAGATCAGGCGGGGGTATACAATGAGCAGTACTTC
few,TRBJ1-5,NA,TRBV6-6,CASLLQGWGNQPQHF,TGTGCCAGCCTACTCCAGGGGTGGGGCAATCAGCCCCAGCATTTT
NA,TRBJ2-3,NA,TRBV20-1,CSARAGTYTDTQYF,TGCAGTGCTAGGGCGGGCACTTACACAGATACGCAGTATTTT
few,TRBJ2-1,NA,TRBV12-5,CASGFDGQFF,TGTGCTAGTGGTTTTGACGGGCAGTTCTTC
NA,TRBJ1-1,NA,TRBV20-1,CSARGPLGSTEAFF,TGCAGTGCTAGAGGGCCCCTCGGGAGCACTGAAGCTTTCTTT
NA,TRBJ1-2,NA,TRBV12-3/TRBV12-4,CASSFGQEDYGYTF,TGTGCCAGCAGTTTCGGGCAGGAAGACTATGGCTACACCTTC
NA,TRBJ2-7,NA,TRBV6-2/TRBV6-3,CASSYSGRLAYNEQYF,TGTGCCAGCAGTTACTCGGGCAGGCTGGCCTACAATGAGCAGTACTTC